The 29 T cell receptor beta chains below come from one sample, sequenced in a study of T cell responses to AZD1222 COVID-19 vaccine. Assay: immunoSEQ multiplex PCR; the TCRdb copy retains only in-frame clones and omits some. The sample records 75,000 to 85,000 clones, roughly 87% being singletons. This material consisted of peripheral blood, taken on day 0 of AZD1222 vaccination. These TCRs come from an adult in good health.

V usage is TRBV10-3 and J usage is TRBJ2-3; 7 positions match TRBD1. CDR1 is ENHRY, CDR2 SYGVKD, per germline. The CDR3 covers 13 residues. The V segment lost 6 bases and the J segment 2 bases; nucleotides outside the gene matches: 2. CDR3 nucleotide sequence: TGTGCCATCAGCAGGGGGACCACAGATACGCAGTATTTT. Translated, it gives CAISRGTTDTQYF.

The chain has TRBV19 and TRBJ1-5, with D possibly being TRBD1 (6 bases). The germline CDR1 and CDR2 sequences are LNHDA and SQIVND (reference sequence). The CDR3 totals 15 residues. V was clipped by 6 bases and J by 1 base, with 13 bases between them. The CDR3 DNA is TGTGCCAGTAGAGTGAGAGGGGGGAGCAATCAGCCCCAGCATTTT. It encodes CASRVRGGSNQPQHF.

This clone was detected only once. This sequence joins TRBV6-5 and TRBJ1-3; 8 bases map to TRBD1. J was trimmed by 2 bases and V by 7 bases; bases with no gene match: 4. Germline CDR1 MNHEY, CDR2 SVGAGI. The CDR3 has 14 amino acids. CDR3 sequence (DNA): TGTGCCAGCACCAAGACAGGGGCTGGAAACACCATATATTTT. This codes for CASTKTGAGNTIYF.

CDR3 in DNA: TGTGCCAGCAGCAAATTGGACGGGGCCAATGAGCAGTTCTTC. This encodes CASSKLDGANEQFF. The chain employs TRBV6-4 and TRBJ2-1; D may correspond to TRBD1 or TRBD2 (5 bases each). Germline CDR1 and CDR2: MRHNA and SNTAGT. The CDR3 extends over 14 amino acids. Trimming pared 6 bases from V and 6 bases from J, leaving 15 bases between.

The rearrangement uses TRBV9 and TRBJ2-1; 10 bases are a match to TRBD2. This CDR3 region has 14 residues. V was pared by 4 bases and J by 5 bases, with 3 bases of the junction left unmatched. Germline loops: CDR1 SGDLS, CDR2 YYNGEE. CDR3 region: CASSPGTSDNEQFF. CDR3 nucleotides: TGTGCCAGCAGCCCCGGGACTAGCGACAATGAGCAGTTCTTC.

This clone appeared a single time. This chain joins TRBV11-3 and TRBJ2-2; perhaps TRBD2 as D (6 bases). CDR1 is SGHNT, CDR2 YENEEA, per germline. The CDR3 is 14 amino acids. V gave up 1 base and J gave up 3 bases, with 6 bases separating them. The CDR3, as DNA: TGTGCCAGCAGCTTAGGCGGGGACACCGGGGAGCTGTTTTTT. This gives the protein CASSLGGDTGELFF.

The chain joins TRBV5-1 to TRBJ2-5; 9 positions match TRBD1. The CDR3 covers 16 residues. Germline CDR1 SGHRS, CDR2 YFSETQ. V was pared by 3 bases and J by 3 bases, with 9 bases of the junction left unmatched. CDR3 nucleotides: TGCGCCAGCAGCTCAACCGGCAGGACAGGGGAAGAGACCCAGTACTTC. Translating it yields CASSSTGRTGEETQYF. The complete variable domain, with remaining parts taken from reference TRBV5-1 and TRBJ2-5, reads KAGVTQTPRYLIKTRGQQVTLSCSPISGHRSVSWYQQTPGQGLQFLFEYFSETQRNKGNFPGRFSGRQFSNSRSEMNVSTLELGDSALYLCASSSTGRTGEETQYFGPGTRLLVL.

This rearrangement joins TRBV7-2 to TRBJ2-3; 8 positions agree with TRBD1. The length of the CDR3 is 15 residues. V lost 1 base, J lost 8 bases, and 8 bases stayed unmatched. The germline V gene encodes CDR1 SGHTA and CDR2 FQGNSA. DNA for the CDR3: TGTGCCAGCAGCTTAGGGCAGGGGGCGCAGGGTACGCAGTATTTT. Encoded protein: CASSLGQGAQGTQYF.

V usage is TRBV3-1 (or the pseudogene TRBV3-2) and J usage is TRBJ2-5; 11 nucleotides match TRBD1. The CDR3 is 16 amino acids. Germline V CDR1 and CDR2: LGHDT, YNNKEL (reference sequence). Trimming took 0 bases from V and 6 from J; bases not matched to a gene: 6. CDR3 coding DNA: TGTGCCAGCAGCCAAGAGGGGACAGGGGGATTCAAGACCCAGTACTTC. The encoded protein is CASSQEGTGGFKTQYF.

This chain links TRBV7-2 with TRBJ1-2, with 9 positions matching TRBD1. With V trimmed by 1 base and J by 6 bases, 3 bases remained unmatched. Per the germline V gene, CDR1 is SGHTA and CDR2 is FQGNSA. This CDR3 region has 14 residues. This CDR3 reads CASSLGTGGNGYTF. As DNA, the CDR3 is TGTGCCAGCAGCTTAGGAACAGGGGGCAATGGCTACACCTTC.

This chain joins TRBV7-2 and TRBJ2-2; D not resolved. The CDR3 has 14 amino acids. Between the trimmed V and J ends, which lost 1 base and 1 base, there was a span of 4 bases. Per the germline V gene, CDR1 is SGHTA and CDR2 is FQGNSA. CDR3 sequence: CASSLGQNTGELFF. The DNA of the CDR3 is TGTGCCAGCAGCTTAGGTCAGAACACCGGGGAGCTGTTTTTT.

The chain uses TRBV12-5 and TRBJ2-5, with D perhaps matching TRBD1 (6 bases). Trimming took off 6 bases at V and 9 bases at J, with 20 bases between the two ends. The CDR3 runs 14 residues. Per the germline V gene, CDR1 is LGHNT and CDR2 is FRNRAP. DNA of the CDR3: TGTGCTAGTGGCTCCACGGACAGCCTGGCGCCCCAGTACTTC. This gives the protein CASGSTDSLAPQYF.

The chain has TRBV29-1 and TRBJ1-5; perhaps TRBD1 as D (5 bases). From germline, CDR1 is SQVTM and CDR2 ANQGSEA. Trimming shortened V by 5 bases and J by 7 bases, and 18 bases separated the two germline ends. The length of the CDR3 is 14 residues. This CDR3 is CSVTFNQGQQPQHF. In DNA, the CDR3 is TGCAGCGTTACTTTCAACCAGGGCCAACAGCCCCAGCATTTT.

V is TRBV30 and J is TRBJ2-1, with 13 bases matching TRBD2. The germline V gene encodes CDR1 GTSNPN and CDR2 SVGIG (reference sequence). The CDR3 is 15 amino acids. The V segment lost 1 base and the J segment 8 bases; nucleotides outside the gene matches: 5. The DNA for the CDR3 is TGTGCCTGGAGTGGCGGGACTAGCGGGAACGATGAGCAGTTCTTC. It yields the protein CAWSGGTSGNDEQFF.

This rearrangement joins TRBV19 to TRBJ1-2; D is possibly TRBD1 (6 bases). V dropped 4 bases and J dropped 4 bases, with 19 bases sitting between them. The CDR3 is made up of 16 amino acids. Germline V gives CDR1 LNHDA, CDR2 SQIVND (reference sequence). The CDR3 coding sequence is TGTGCCAGTAGTAGAAGGCAGAGGGGGAAGTCCTATGGCTACACCTTC. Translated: CASSRRQRGKSYGYTF.

CDR3 sequence (DNA): TGTGCCAGCCGTGGGGCCCGGGGATTTGGGGCCAACGTCCTGACTTTC. This gives the protein CASRGARGFGANVLTF. The chain uses TRBV2 and TRBJ2-6; the D gene could be TRBD1 or TRBD2 (5 bases each). The CDR3 consists of 16 residues. The germline V gene has CDR1 SNHLY and CDR2 FYNNEI. Trimming stripped 8 bases from V and 3 bases from J, with 17 bases between. The complete variable domain, with remaining parts taken from reference TRBV2 and TRBJ2-6, reads EPEVTQTPSHQVTQMGQEVILRCVPISNHLYFYWYRQILGQKVEFLVSFYNNEISEKSEIFDDQFSVERPDGSNFTLKIRSTKLEDSAMYFCASRGARGFGANVLTFGAGSRLTVL.

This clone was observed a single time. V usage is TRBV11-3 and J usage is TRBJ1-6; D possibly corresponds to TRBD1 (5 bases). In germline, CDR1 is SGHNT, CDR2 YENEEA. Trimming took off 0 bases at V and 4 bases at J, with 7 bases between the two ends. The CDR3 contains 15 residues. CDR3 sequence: CASSLEGVYNSPLHF. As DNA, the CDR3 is TGTGCCAGCAGCTTAGAGGGGGTTTATAATTCACCCCTCCACTTT.

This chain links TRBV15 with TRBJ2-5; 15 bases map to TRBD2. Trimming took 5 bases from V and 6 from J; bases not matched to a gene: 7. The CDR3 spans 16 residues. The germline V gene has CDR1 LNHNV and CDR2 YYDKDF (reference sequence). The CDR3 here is CATSGTSGRISKTQYF. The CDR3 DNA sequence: TGTGCCACCAGCGGGACTAGCGGGAGGATTTCTAAGACCCAGTACTTC.

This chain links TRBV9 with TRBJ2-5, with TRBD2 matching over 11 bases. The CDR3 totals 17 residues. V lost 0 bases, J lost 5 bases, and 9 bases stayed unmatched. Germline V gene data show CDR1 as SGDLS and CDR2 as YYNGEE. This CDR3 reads CASSVGTSGSMGETQYF. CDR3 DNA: TGTGCCAGCAGCGTAGGTACTAGCGGGAGTATGGGCGAGACCCAGTACTTC.

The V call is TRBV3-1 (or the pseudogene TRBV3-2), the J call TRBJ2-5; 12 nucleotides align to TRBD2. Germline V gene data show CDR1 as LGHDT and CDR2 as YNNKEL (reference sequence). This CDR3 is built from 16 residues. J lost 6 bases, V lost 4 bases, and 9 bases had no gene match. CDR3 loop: CASSPLAGGRGKTQYF. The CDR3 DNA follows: TGTGCCAGCAGCCCTCTAGCGGGAGGGCGTGGGAAGACCCAGTACTTC.

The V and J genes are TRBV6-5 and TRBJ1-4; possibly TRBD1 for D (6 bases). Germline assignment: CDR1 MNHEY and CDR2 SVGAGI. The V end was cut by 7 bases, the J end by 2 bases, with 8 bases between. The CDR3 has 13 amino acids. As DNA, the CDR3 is TGTGCCAGCATGGGGGCTACTAATGAAAAACTGTTTTTT. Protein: CASMGATNEKLFF.

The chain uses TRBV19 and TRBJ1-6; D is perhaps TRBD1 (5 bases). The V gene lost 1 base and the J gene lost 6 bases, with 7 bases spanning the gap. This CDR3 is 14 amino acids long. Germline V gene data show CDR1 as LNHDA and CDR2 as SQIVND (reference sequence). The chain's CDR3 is CASSIGGVNSPLHF. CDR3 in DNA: TGTGCCAGTAGTATAGGAGGGGTTAATTCACCCCTCCACTTT.

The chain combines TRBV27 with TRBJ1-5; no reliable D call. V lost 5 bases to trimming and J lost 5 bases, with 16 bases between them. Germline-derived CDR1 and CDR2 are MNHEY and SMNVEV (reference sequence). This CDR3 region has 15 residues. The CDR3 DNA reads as TGTGCCAGCAGTCCACTTCCGGCTGGGCATCAGCCCCAGCATTTT. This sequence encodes CASSPLPAGHQPQHF.

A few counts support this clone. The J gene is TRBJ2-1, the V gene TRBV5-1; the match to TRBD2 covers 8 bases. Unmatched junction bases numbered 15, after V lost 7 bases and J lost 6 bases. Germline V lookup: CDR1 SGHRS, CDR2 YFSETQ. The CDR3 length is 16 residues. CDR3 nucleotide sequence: TGCGCCAGCGGACCCTCTATAGCGGGGACGGTCAATGAGCAGTTCTTC. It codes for CASGPSIAGTVNEQFF.

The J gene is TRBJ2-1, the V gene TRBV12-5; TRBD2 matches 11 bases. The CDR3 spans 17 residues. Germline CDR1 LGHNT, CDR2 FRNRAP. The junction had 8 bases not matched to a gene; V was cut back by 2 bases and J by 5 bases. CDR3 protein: CASGLNSGTSGNNEQFF. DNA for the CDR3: TGTGCTAGTGGTTTGAATTCAGGGACTAGCGGTAACAATGAGCAGTTCTTC. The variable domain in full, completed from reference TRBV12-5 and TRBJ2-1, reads DARVTQTPRHKVTEMGQEVTMRCQPILGHNTVFWYRQTMMQGLELLAYFRNRAPLDDSGMPKDRFSAEMPDATLATLKIQPSEPRDSAVYFCASGLNSGTSGNNEQFFGPGTRLTVL.

The CDR3 sequence: CASRDWGLEETQYF. The CDR3 DNA reads as TGCGCCAGCAGAGATTGGGGTCTAGAAGAGACCCAGTACTTC. The chain recombines TRBV5-1 with TRBJ2-5; D gene uncertain. The CDR3 contains 14 residues. Trimming removed 5 bases from V and 3 bases from J, with 14 bases in between. The germline V gene has CDR1 SGHRS and CDR2 YFSETQ.

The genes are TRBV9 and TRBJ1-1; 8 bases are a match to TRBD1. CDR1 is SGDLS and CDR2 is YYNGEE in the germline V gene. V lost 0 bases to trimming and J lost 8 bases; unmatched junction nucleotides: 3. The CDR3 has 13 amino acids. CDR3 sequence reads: CASSVVRTGEAFF. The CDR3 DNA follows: TGTGCCAGCAGCGTAGTCCGGACAGGGGAAGCTTTCTTT.

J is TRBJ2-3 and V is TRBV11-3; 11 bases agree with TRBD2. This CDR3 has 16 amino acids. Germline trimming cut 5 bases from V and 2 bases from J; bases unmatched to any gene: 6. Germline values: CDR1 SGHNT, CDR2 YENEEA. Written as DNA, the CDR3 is TGTGCCAGCAGCGTCGGGACTAGCGGATACACAGATACGCAGTATTTT. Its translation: CASSVGTSGYTDTQYF. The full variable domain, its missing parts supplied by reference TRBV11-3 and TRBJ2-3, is EAGVVQSPRYKIIEKKQPVAFWCNPISGHNTLYWYLQNLGQGPELLIRYENEEAVDDSQLPKDRFSAERLKGVDSTLKIQPAELGDSAVYLCASSVGTSGYTDTQYFGPGTRLTVL.

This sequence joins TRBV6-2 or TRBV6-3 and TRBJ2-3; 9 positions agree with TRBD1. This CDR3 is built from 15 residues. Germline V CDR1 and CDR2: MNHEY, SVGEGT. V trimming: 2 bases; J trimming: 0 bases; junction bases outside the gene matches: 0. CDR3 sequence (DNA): TGTGCCAGCAGTTACGGGACAGGGAGCACAGATACGCAGTATTTT. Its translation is CASSYGTGSTDTQYF.